The subject of this entry is one T cell receptor beta chain. The clone's antigen remains unknown. Per-base quality was not reported, and no clone a single base away is much larger than it. Read against the paper, the sample's time point label means: baseline before first vaccination. Samples from vaccinated people were obtained from the UK trials COV001 and COV002, which included a single-blind randomized controlled phase 2/3 trial of AZD1222 (ChAdOx1 nCoV-19) in healthy adults. Trial participant PBMC samples were collected at day 0 and day 28 after the second dose for TCRbeta chain sequencing. The CDR3 regions of human TCRbeta chains were subjected to immunosequencing. Per the authors' processing: Repertoire TCRs were matched against a reference library of SARS-CoV-2-specific TCRs generated with the MIRA antigen-specificity platform. Breadth was defined as the fraction of unique TCRs that were SARS-CoV-2-associated. Depth was defined as the fraction of total T cells that were SARS-CoV-2-associated. Each spike-specific TCR was assigned to its reactive spike region and to a CD4 or CD8 class using the MIRA data. Log10-transformed breadth and depth values were compared by one-way ANOVA with Sidak's multiple comparisons tests. The table was pulled from immuneACCESS by TCRdb, which kept in-frame rearrangements only. Such tables lose some clones; where checked, under half of the loss comes from unresolved V genes, and the rest has no known cause. Clonal size and the V and J genes are those of that table, whereas D and trimming came from the DNA. The sample contains approximately 120,000 clones, 93% of them found a single time. The ten largest clones represent approximately 3.1% of the sample.

Taken from the germline V gene, the CDR1 and CDR2 loops are WSHSY and SAAADI. Relative to germline, V is missing 4 bases and J is missing 3 bases, with 4 bases of the junction outside any gene match. The CDR3 holds 14 amino acids from the cysteine to the phenylalanine. This entry keeps only the CDR3 DNA: 42 bases, framed from base 1. The entry originates in a study of T cell responses to AZD1222 COVID-19 vaccine (dated by TCRdb to the early 2020s). At the level of the whole study: AZD1222 recipients whose second dose came at about 4 weeks and those whose second dose came at about 12 weeks were combined into one group, since spike-specific TCR depth and breadth did not differ between the two schedules. A total of 233 trial participants underwent TCR sequencing, of whom about 200 had received two doses of AZD1222 and about 25 had received two doses of the MenACWY control vaccine. Trial participants were enrolled by age into subgroups of 18-55, 56-69 and 70-plus years, and around 140, 26 and 57 TCR-sequenced participants, respectively, were included in these subgroups.

Study-wide findings and limitations: Only 5 to 7 AZD1222 recipients were SARS-CoV-2 seropositive at baseline, limiting conclusions about previously exposed vaccinees. Nearly half of unique spike-specific TCRs reportedly recognized epitopes outside regions mutated in the B.1.351 and B.1.1.7 variants. In the small 56-69-year group, the increase in depth fell short of significance, most likely because of low power. After two AZD1222 doses, both the breadth and the depth of spike-specific TCRs were significantly higher than at day 0 and than in MenACWY recipients. No day 14 peak-response samples were available, so repertoires were characterized only after the peak T cell response. The whole spike protein was spanned by vaccine-associated CD4 TCRs, and dominant responses were seen in regions 160-218 and 743-854. Participants were mostly white British, with more females than males. The authors suggested clonal diversity may have been underestimated.

The receptor was derived from an adult in good health. Here the sequenced sample was peripheral blood, taken on day 0 of AZD1222 vaccination. The sequence links TRBV10-2 to TRBJ2-7, and 9 bases in between align with TRBD2. The bases are TGCGCCAGCAGTGGACTAGCGGTTTTCTACGAGCAGTACTTC. This codes for CASSGLAVFYEQYF.